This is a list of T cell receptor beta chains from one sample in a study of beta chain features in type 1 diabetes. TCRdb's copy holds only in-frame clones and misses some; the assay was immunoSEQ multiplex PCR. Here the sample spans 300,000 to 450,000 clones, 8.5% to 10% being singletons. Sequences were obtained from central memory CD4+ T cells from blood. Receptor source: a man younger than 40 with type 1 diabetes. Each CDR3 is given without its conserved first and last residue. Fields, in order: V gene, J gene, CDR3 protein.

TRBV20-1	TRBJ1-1	SASQTTEAF
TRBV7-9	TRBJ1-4	ASSTEGWNEKLF
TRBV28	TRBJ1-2	ASSLQTGTIYGYT
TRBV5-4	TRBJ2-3	ASSQPNEDTQY
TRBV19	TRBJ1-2	ASRVPGQQTKIGYT
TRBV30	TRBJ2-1	AWRDPVAGDLSEQF
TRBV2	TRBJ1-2	ASSEAKPSYGYT
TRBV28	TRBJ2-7	ASSPGLQREQY
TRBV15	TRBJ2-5	ATSRAGGGQETQY
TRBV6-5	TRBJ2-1	ASSYRRTTAYNEQF
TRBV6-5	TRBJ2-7	ASSRTATTYEQY
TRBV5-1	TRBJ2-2	ASSLTGPGELF
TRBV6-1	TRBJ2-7	ASSEAGSYEQY
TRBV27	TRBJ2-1	ASSSFLGGPYNEQF
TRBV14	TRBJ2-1	ASSQGTSGRLSYNEQF
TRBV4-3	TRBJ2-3	ASSQDVPTGLAGVRTDTQY
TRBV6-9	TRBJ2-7	ATRRMTSAYEQY
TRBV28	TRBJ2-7	ASSLGDRGAEQY
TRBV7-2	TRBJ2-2	ASSLWAGVNGELF
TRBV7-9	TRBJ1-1	ASSLKGTSEAF
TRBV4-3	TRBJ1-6	ASSQEVVRPLH
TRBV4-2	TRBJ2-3	ASSHDFKAHTQY
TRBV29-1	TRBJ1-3	SVHTGTGTAGGTIY
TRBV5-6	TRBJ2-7	ASSLTGDEQY
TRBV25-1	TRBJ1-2	ASSASDRGGYT
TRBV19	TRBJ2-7	ASSTDGSYEQY
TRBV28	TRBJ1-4	ASNIDRRFRGLF
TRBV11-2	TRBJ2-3	ASSRRTSGGTDTQY
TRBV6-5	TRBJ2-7	ASSVGFDYEQY
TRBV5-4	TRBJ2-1	ASSLVGDRVNEQF
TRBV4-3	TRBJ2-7	ASSQDHSSYEQY
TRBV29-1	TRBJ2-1	SVVGLAGVDEQF
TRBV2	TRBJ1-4	ASTSITNEKLF
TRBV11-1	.	ASSWDYREGFEQY
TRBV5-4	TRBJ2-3	ASRGVDTQY
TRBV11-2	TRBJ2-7	ASSRRGQGDYEQY
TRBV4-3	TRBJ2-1	ASSQDSGASGSNEQF
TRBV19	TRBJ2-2	ASSIQGANTGELF
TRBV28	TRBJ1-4	ASLFRGSNEKLF
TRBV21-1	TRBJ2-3	ASSKGLGQIRTDTQY
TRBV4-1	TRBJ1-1	ASSQDLNGIMNTEAF
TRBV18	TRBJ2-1	ASSPKLAAYNEQF
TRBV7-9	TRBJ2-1	ASSAHSEAGEQF
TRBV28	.	ASVTGQGSYEQY
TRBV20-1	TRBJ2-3	SAETKNTQY
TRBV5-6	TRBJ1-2	ASSRSDGAGYT
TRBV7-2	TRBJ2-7	ASSLGPSDSGNYEQY
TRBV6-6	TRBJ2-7	ASSRGIFPYEQY